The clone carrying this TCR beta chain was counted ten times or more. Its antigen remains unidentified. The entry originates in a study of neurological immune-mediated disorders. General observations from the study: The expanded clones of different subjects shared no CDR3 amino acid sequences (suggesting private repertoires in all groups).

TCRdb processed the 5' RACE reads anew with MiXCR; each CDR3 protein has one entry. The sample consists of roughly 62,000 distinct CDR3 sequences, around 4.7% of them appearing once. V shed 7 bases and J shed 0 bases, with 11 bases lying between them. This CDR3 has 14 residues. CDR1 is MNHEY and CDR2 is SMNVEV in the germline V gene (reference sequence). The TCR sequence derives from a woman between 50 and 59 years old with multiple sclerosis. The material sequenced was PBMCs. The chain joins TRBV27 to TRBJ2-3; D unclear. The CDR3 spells CASTSGFSTDTQYF. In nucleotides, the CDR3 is TGTGCCAGCACCTCAGGCTTTAGCACAGATACGCAGTATTTT.